The next 27 T cell receptor beta chains were all read from a single sample in a study of T cells after yellow fever vaccination. From the 5' RACE reads, TCRdb called clonotypes with MiXCR, one entry per CDR3 protein. The table lists roughly 330,000 distinct CDR3 sequences, under 5% of them singletons. The sample here was PBMCs, taken 5 days after the yellow fever booster vaccination. The receptors derive from a young man who received the YFV17D yellow fever vaccine.

This clonotype appeared many times. V is TRBV6-6 and J is TRBJ2-1; D gene unclear. Germline lookup yields CDR1 MNHNY and CDR2 SVGAGI (reference sequence). This CDR3 comprises 13 residues. The V end was cut by 3 bases, the J end by 9 bases, with 12 bases between. CDR3 in DNA: TGTGCCAGCAGTTATCAGGATTTTCCTGAGCAGTTCTTC. The encoded protein is CASSYQDFPEQFF.

This clonotype was recorded at least ten times. This rearrangement joins TRBV12-3 or TRBV12-4 to TRBJ1-2; D is uncertain. The CDR3 spans 12 residues. The ends were cut back, 2 bases at V and 4 bases at J, with 5 bases in the middle. CDR3 coding DNA: TGTGCCAGCAGTTTATACTTCTATGGCTACACCTTC. Translated, it gives CASSLYFYGYTF.

This clonotype came up many times. This rearrangement joins TRBV6-5 to TRBJ1-5; tentative D call: TRBD1 (6 bases). Deletions cut 0 bases from V and 7 bases from J, with 16 bases between. The CDR3 totals 16 residues. Germline V lookup: CDR1 MNHEY, CDR2 SVGAGI. The CDR3 region has the DNA TGTGCCAGCAGTTACTCGCCGCAGGGGAAAGGACAGCCCCAGCATTTT. It specifies CASSYSPQGKGQPQHF.

Ten or more counts support this clonotype. The chain recombines TRBV12-3 or TRBV12-4 with TRBJ1-2; D remains unclear. The V end lost 4 bases, the J end lost 2 bases, and 8 bases lay between the germline ends. The CDR3 sequence is 13 residues long. The CDR3 reads CASSSGTNYGYTF. In DNA, the CDR3 is TGTGCCAGCAGTTCGGGCACGAACTATGGCTACACCTTC.

This chain uses TRBV29-1 with TRBJ2-5; D possibly corresponds to TRBD2 (6 bases). The CDR3 is made up of 14 amino acids. CDR1 and CDR2 from the germline V gene are SQVTM and ANQGSEA. The germline V and J ends were trimmed by 4 bases and 1 base, with 13 bases remaining between them. The CDR3 here is CSVGAGRRQETQYF. The CDR3 coding sequence is TGCAGCGTTGGGGCGGGACGACGCCAAGAGACCCAGTACTTC.

This clonotype was seen many times. The rearrangement uses TRBV11-2 and TRBJ2-5; D uncertain. V lost 5 bases to trimming and J lost 4 bases, with 17 bases between them. Germline assignment: CDR1 SGHAT and CDR2 FQNNGV. The CDR3 consists of 15 residues. The CDR3 reads CASSLVVYGGETQYF. The CDR3 coding sequence is TGTGCCAGCAGCCTGGTCGTATATGGCGGAGAGACCCAGTACTTC.

This clonotype has ten or more counts. The rearrangement joins TRBV5-1 to TRBJ1-6; 8 positions match TRBD1. This CDR3 region has 14 residues. From germline, CDR1 is SGHRS and CDR2 YFSETQ. J gave up 5 bases and V 4 bases, and 2 bases lay outside the gene matches. The CDR3 DNA reads TGCGCCAGCAGCGGACAGGGAAATAATTCACCCCTCCACTTT. This codes for CASSGQGNNSPLHF.

This clonotype was recorded many times. The chain couples TRBV7-6 to TRBJ2-3, with TRBD2 identical over 14 bases. Per germline, CDR1 SGHVS and CDR2 FNYEAQ. The CDR3 totals 16 residues. V gave up 5 bases and J gave up 5 bases; unmatched junction bases: 6. CDR3 residues: CASSQRLAGGRDTQYF. The CDR3 nucleotides are TGTGCCAGCAGCCAACGACTAGCGGGGGGGAGAGATACGCAGTATTTT.

The rearrangement links TRBV20-1 to TRBJ1-1; TRBD1 might be the D (6 bases). V lost 0 bases and J lost 1, with 9 bases in between. The CDR3 contains 14 residues. The V gene's germline CDR1 is DFQATT and CDR2 SNEGSKA (reference sequence). The CDR3 spells CSARESRGNTEAFF. CDR3 nucleotides: TGCAGTGCTAGAGAGAGCAGGGGGAACACTGAAGCTTTCTTT.

This clonotype was detected ten times or more. This sequence joins TRBV6-6 and TRBJ2-5; D possibly corresponds to TRBD2 (6 bases). The CDR3 covers 14 residues. Per germline, CDR1 MNHNY and CDR2 SVGAGI (reference sequence). V lost 5 bases, J lost 1 base, and 11 bases lay in between. The CDR3 sequence is CASSPDGGQETQYF. The CDR3 DNA reads as TGTGCCAGCAGTCCCGACGGGGGCCAAGAGACCCAGTACTTC.

V and J are TRBV20-1 and TRBJ1-1; 9 nucleotides agree with TRBD1. The ends lost 6 bases at V and 4 bases at J; junction bases unmatched: 6. Germline CDR1 reads DFQATT; CDR2 reads SNEGSKA (reference sequence). The CDR3 is 13 residues long. The CDR3 coding sequence is TGCAGTGCCCCGAGACAGGGGGGCACTGAAGCTTTCTTT. Its protein is CSAPRQGGTEAFF.

V and J are TRBV20-1 and TRBJ1-3; D perhaps matches TRBD1 (6 bases). Trimming took off 3 bases at V and 0 bases at J, with 9 bases between the two ends. CDR3 length: 14 residues. CDR1 and CDR2 from the germline V gene are DFQATT and SNEGSKA (reference sequence). The CDR3 sequence is CSARRQVSGNTIYF. For the CDR3, the DNA is TGCAGTGCTAGGCGACAGGTCTCTGGAAACACCATATATTTT.

The V call is TRBV12-3 or TRBV12-4, the J call TRBJ1-1, with D possibly being TRBD1 (5 bases). The CDR3 runs to 13 residues. V lost 4 bases, J lost 3 bases, and 9 bases lay in between. CDR3 loop: CASSWTQHTEAFF. For the CDR3, the DNA is TGTGCCAGCAGTTGGACACAACACACTGAAGCTTTCTTT.

This clonotype occurred many times. The CDR3 is CASSPRTGFGIQYF. CDR3 nucleotides: TGTGCCAGCAGCCCACGGACAGGGTTCGGCATTCAGTACTTC. This sequence joins TRBV7-2 and TRBJ2-4, with TRBD1 matching over 8 bases. The CDR3 extends over 14 amino acids. CDR1 and CDR2 from the germline V gene are SGHTA and FQGNSA. V shed 5 bases, J shed 9 bases, and the junction held 9 bases outside the gene matches.

The table lists this clonotype with many counts. The chain carries TRBV7-3 and TRBJ1-5; D remains ambiguous. Germline-derived CDR1 and CDR2 are SGHTA and FQGTGA. Trimming took 6 bases from V and 2 from J, leaving 14 bases between them. The CDR3 has 15 residues. The CDR3 DNA is TGTGCCAGCAGGCCCGAAGGTAAGGGCAATCAGCCCCAGCATTTT. This encodes CASRPEGKGNQPQHF. The whole variable domain, filled in from reference TRBV7-3 and TRBJ1-5, reads GAGVSQTPSNKVTEKGKYVELRCDPISGHTALYWYRQSLGQGPEFLIYFQGTGAADDSGLPNDRFFAVRPEGSVSTLKIQRTERGDSAVYLCASRPEGKGNQPQHFGDGTRLSIL.

Many counts were recorded for this clonotype. The chain employs TRBV5-1 and TRBJ2-2; weak D call: TRBD1 (5 bases). The CDR3 extends over 12 amino acids. V dropped 2 bases and J dropped 7 bases, with 6 bases sitting between them. Per the germline V gene, CDR1 is SGHRS and CDR2 is YFSETQ. The CDR3 DNA follows: TGCGCCAGCAGCTTCACAGGCGGGGAGCTGTTTTTT. Translated: CASSFTGGELFF.

This clonotype was seen many times. The CDR3 coding sequence is TGTGCCAGCAGTTTAATACAGGGAGGAGAAAAACTGTTTTTT. It yields the protein CASSLIQGGEKLFF. V and J are TRBV12-3 or TRBV12-4 and TRBJ1-4; maybe TRBD1 (6 bases). V was trimmed by 2 bases and J by 8 bases, leaving 12 bases between them. This CDR3 spans 14 amino acids.

The chain employs TRBV20-1 and TRBJ2-3; tentatively, D is TRBD1 or TRBD2 (5 bases each). Germline values: CDR1 DFQATT, CDR2 SNEGSKA (reference sequence). Trimming took 4 bases from V and 6 from J, leaving 20 bases between them. The CDR3 length is 15 residues. CDR3 coding DNA: TGCAGTGCTATCCCCGGGGCGGTGGAATCTGATACGCAGTATTTT. It specifies CSAIPGAVESDTQYF.

The genes are TRBV20-1 and TRBJ2-1, with 7 bases aligning to TRBD2. The CDR3 sequence is 15 residues long. Trimming removed 3 bases from V and 8 bases from J; junction bases left unmatched: 13. Germline CDR1 reads DFQATT; CDR2 reads SNEGSKA (reference sequence). CDR3 DNA sequence: TGCAGTGCTAGGGTGTGGGACTCCGCGGGAGATGAGCAGTTCTTC. Translation: CSARVWDSAGDEQFF.

The chain joins TRBV18 to TRBJ2-1; 15 nucleotides agree with TRBD2. The J segment lost 4 bases and the V segment lost 2 bases, leaving 6 bases of the junction unmatched. The CDR3 runs to 18 residues. The germline V gene has CDR1 KGHSH and CDR2 LQKENI. This CDR3 is CASSPSGTSGGIYNEQFF. The CDR3 nucleotides are TGTGCCAGCTCACCATCCGGGACTAGCGGGGGGATATACAATGAGCAGTTCTTC.

The V and J genes are TRBV9 and TRBJ2-2; D remains ambiguous. Germline loops: CDR1 SGDLS, CDR2 YYNGEE. V was trimmed by 5 bases and J by 5 bases, leaving 19 bases between them. The CDR3 sequence is 16 residues long. DNA of the CDR3: TGTGCCAGCAGTGAACAACCCCTACCTAGGACCGGGGAGCTGTTTTTT. Its translation: CASSEQPLPRTGELFF.

This clonotype showed up just a few times. CDR3 bases: TGTGCCAGCAGCCAATATATGGGACAGGGGATAACCTACGAGCAGTACTTC. Its translation: CASSQYMGQGITYEQYF. This sequence joins TRBV14 and TRBJ2-7; TRBD1 matches at 10 bases. This CDR3 is 17 amino acids long. The V gene end was trimmed by 2 bases and the J gene end by 2 bases; junction bases not matched to a gene: 9. Germline CDR1 SGHDN, CDR2 FVKESK. The whole variable domain, filled in from reference TRBV14 and TRBJ2-7, reads EAGVTQFPSHSVIEKGQTVTLRCDPISGHDNLYWYRRVMGKEIKFLLHFVKESKQDESGMPNNRFLAERTGGTYSTLKVQPAELEDSGVYFCASSQYMGQGITYEQYFGPGTRLTVT.

This clonotype was observed many times. This chain links TRBV20-1 with TRBJ2-3; no reliable D call. The CDR3 has 13 amino acids. CDR1 and CDR2 (germline): DFQATT, SNEGSKA (reference sequence). CDR3 protein: CSARAVSTDTQYF. The DNA of the CDR3 is TGCAGCGCAAGGGCTGTCTCGACGGATACGCAGTATTTT.

This rearrangement joins TRBV20-1 to TRBJ2-3, with TRBD2 matching 9 bases. Trimming cost V 7 bases and J 6 bases; bases outside gene matches: 11. The CDR3 length is 14 residues. The germline CDR1 and CDR2 sequences are DFQATT and SNEGSKA (reference sequence). CDR3 nucleotide sequence: TGCAGTGGCCTGCGGGGGGGGTACGTGGATACGCAGTATTTT. Translation gives CSGLRGGYVDTQYF.

This clonotype showed up just a few times. The chain carries TRBV9 and TRBJ2-4; TRBD2 might be the D (5 bases). Per the germline V gene, CDR1 is SGDLS and CDR2 is YYNGEE. V lost 0 bases to trimming and J lost 0 bases, with 7 bases between them. The CDR3 consists of 15 residues. This chain's CDR3 is CASSVGETAKNIQYF. The CDR3 region has the DNA TGTGCCAGCAGCGTAGGGGAGACAGCCAAAAACATTCAGTACTTC. Using reference TRBV9 and TRBJ2-4 for the parts outside the CDR3, the full variable domain is DSGVTQTPKHLITATGQRVTLRCSPRSGDLSVYWYQQSLDQGLQFLIQYYNGEERAKGNILERFSAQQFPDLHSELNLSSLELGDSALYFCASSVGETAKNIQYFGAGTRLSVL.

This clonotype has ten or more counts. The chain employs TRBV9 and TRBJ2-3, with D hard to call. CDR3 length: 12 residues. V gave up 7 bases and J gave up 2 bases, with 8 bases separating them. In germline, CDR1 is SGDLS, CDR2 YYNGEE. The CDR3 region is CASGRYTDTQYF. CDR3 nucleotides: TGTGCCAGCGGCCGATACACAGATACGCAGTATTTT.

The chain joins TRBV7-2 to TRBJ2-1, with 7 bases lining up with TRBD2. J gave up 4 bases and V 6 bases, and 9 bases lay outside the gene matches. The CDR3 totals 15 residues. CDR1 SGHTA and CDR2 FQGNSA come from the germline V gene. CDR3 sequence: CASSPTSDPYNEQFF. DNA of the CDR3: TGTGCCAGCAGTCCTACTAGCGACCCTTACAATGAGCAGTTCTTC.